These 5 T cell receptor beta chains were all obtained from the same sample, sequenced in a study of T cell responses to AZD1222 COVID-19 vaccine. The protocol was immunoSEQ multiplex PCR, while the TCRdb copy is restricted to in-frame clones and leaves out a portion. Among approximately 200,000 clones listed, 90% to 95% were seen once. The material was peripheral blood, obtained 28 days after the second AZD1222 dose. The receptors stem from an adult who received the AZD1222 COVID-19 vaccine.

The V and J genes are TRBV6-5 and TRBJ1-6; 11 positions agree with TRBD1. The CDR3 loop spans 15 amino acids. Germline V gene data show CDR1 as MNHEY and CDR2 as SVGAGI. V trimming: 0 bases; J trimming: 10 bases; junction bases outside the gene matches: 2. The CDR3 nucleotides read TGTGCCAGCAGTTACTCGGGACAGGGGGAATCACCCCTCCACTTT. It encodes CASSYSGQGESPLHF.

The chain combines TRBV27 with TRBJ2-5, with D possibly being TRBD1 or TRBD2 (5 bases each). The length of the CDR3 is 13 residues. Per the germline V gene, CDR1 is MNHEY and CDR2 is SMNVEV (reference sequence). The V gene lost 0 bases and the J gene lost 6 bases, with 8 bases spanning the gap. CDR3 coding DNA: TGTGCCAGCAGTTTATCGGGGACGCAGACCCAGTACTTC. Translated: CASSLSGTQTQYF.

The J gene is TRBJ1-2, the V gene TRBV28, with a possible D match to TRBD1 (5 bases). Deletions cut 8 bases from V and 4 bases from J, with 17 bases between. Germline assignment: CDR1 MDHEN and CDR2 SYDVKM. This CDR3 comprises 14 residues. The CDR3 DNA sequence: TGTGCCAGCCTCAAGGCAGGGCATACCTATGGCTACACCTTC. Residues: CASLKAGHTYGYTF.

The chain employs TRBV5-4 and TRBJ1-6; 9 nucleotides align to TRBD1. Germline CDR1 reads SGHNT; CDR2 reads YYREEE (reference sequence). V trimming: 4 bases; J trimming: 11 bases; junction bases outside the gene matches: 13. The CDR3 sequence is 16 residues long. CDR3 sequence reads: CASSDGDRALSPPLHF. CDR3 bases: TGTGCCAGCAGCGACGGGGACAGGGCCCTTAGTCCACCCCTCCACTTT.

V gene TRBV19 combines with J gene TRBJ1-2; tentatively, D is TRBD1 (5 bases). V lost 1 base, J lost 3 bases, and 9 bases lay in between. The CDR3 length is 14 residues. In germline, CDR1 is LNHDA, CDR2 SQIVND (reference sequence). The CDR3 DNA follows: TGTGCCAGTAGTATAGGGGGCGTTTACTATGGCTACACCTTC. Its translation: CASSIGGVYYGYTF.